The 31 T cell receptor beta chains in this list originate from one sample, sequenced in a study of cytomegalovirus exposure and HLA in healthy donors. Primers: 60 Vbeta forward and 13 Jbeta reverse. Profiling relied on immunoSEQ multiplex PCR, and the TCRdb table lists in-frame clones only, not all of them. The sample carries fewer than 200,000 clones, about four fifths recorded once. Sequencing input: PBMCs. The receptor set was obtained from a man in his thirties or forties in good health and CMV-seronegative.

This sequence joins TRBV5-4 and TRBJ1-1; 7 positions match TRBD1. This CDR3 region has 14 residues. The ends lost 5 bases at V and 2 bases at J; junction bases unmatched: 6. CDR1 and CDR2 from the germline V gene are SGHNT and YYREEE (reference sequence). For the CDR3, the DNA is TGTGCCAGCAGAATGGACAGGTCTAACACTGAAGCTTTCTTT. Translation gives CASRMDRSNTEAFF.

This rearrangement joins TRBV2 to TRBJ2-4, with D perhaps TRBD2 (6 bases). The CDR3 is 17 residues long. CDR1 is SNHLY and CDR2 is FYNNEI in the germline V gene. Trimming pared 2 bases from V and 0 bases from J, leaving 14 bases between. The CDR3 sequence is CASSESIADLAKNIQYF. For the CDR3, the DNA is TGTGCCAGCAGTGAATCGATAGCGGATCTAGCCAAAAACATTCAGTACTTC. The variable domain in full, with the rest retrieved from reference TRBV2 and TRBJ2-4, is EPEVTQTPSHQVTQMGQEVILRCVPISNHLYFYWYRQILGQKVEFLVSFYNNEISEKSEIFDDQFSVERPDGSNFTLKIRSTKLEDSAMYFCASSESIADLAKNIQYFGAGTRLSVL.

There are a few counts of this clone. Other nucleotide sequences from this sample produce the same CDR3. The genes are TRBV7-6 and TRBJ2-3; tentatively, D is TRBD2 (6 bases). Deletions cut 5 bases from V and 6 bases from J, with 21 bases between. The CDR3 length is 16 residues. Germline V gene sequence: CDR1 SGHVS, CDR2 FNYEAQ. In DNA, the CDR3 is TGTGCCAGCAGCATCAGTCGTCCGGGACTTGGTGATACGCAGTATTTT. Protein product: CASSISRPGLGDTQYF.

The chain combines TRBV5-1 with TRBJ2-5; 12 bases are shared with TRBD2. The CDR3 is 16 amino acids. V lost 4 bases, J lost 4 bases, and 8 bases stayed unmatched. Germline assignment: CDR1 SGHRS and CDR2 YFSETQ. The CDR3 is CASSETSGSGRETQYF. Here the CDR3 DNA reads TGCGCCAGCAGCGAGACTAGCGGGAGCGGGAGAGAGACCCAGTACTTC.

The V gene is TRBV5-1, the J gene TRBJ1-1; 11 nucleotides match TRBD1. The CDR3 is 17 residues long. Germline values: CDR1 SGHRS, CDR2 YFSETQ. After removal of 0 bases from V and 5 bases from J, the junction contained 9 bases not matched to a gene. As DNA, the CDR3 is TGCGCCAGCAGCTTGGCTGGGACAGGGGGTTCTGGGACTGAAGCTTTCTTT. Amino acid sequence: CASSLAGTGGSGTEAFF.

The chain recombines TRBV27 with TRBJ1-1; D is undetermined. The CDR3 spans 11 residues. Germline CDR1 MNHEY, CDR2 SMNVEV (reference sequence). Trimming left V 4 bases short and J 3 bases short, with 3 bases between. CDR3 loop: CASSSDTEAFF. The DNA of the CDR3 is TGTGCCAGCAGTTCCGACACTGAAGCTTTCTTT.

The chain employs TRBV5-6 and TRBJ2-1; possible D gene TRBD2, 5 bases. CDR1 and CDR2 (germline): SGHDT, YYEEEE. Trimming removed 4 bases from V and 6 bases from J, with 11 bases in between. The CDR3 extends over 13 amino acids. The CDR3, as DNA: TGTGCCAGCAGCCCACGAGGGAGCAATGAGCAGTTCTTC. Translation: CASSPRGSNEQFF.

The chain is built from TRBV5-1 and TRBJ2-1; 8 bases match TRBD2. The germline CDR1 and CDR2 sequences are SGHRS and YFSETQ. Losses at the gene ends were 1 base for V and 6 bases for J; bases not matched to a gene: 6. The length of the CDR3 is 15 residues. The DNA of the CDR3 is TGCGCCAGCAGCTTGCTCTCAAGCGGGGGCAATGAGCAGTTCTTC. Its protein product is CASSLLSSGGNEQFF.

This chain uses TRBV30 with TRBJ2-3, with 8 bases matching TRBD2. CDR1 and CDR2 from the germline V gene are GTSNPN and SVGIG (reference sequence). The CDR3 consists of 16 residues. With 0 bases clipped from V and 4 bases from J, the junction kept 9 bases outside the gene matches. CDR3 loop: CAWSVRSGSSADTQYF. The CDR3 nucleotides read TGTGCCTGGAGTGTACGCAGCGGGAGTTCGGCAGATACGCAGTATTTT.

The V gene is TRBV5-6, the J gene TRBJ1-1; 8 bases agree with TRBD1. This CDR3 contains 16 residues. Germline CDR1 is SGHDT and CDR2 is YYEEEE. V trimming: 4 bases; J trimming: 1 base; junction bases outside the gene matches: 9. The CDR3 sequence: CASSRQGPMGNTEAFF. As DNA, the CDR3 is TGTGCCAGCAGCCGACAGGGGCCAATGGGGAACACTGAAGCTTTCTTT. Together with reference TRBV5-6 and TRBJ1-1, the CDR3 gives the full variable domain: DAGVTQSPTHLIKTRGQQVTLRCSPKSGHDTVSWYQQALGQGPQFIFQYYEEEERQRGNFPDRFSGHQFPNYSSELNVNALLLGDSALYLCASSRQGPMGNTEAFFGQGTRLTVV.

The chain has TRBV19 and TRBJ1-1; 7 bases fit TRBD1. After removal of 5 bases from V and 3 bases from J, the junction contained 12 bases not matched to a gene. The CDR3 is made up of 16 amino acids. CDR1 and CDR2 (germline): LNHDA, SQIVND (reference sequence). The CDR3 DNA follows: TGTGCCAGTAGTTTTACAGGGGAAAAACAGGACACTGAAGCTTTCTTT. Translation: CASSFTGEKQDTEAFF.

The V gene is TRBV2, the J gene TRBJ2-1; TRBD1 agrees at 8 bases. Looked up from germline, CDR1 is SNHLY and CDR2 is FYNNEI. The junction had 13 bases not matched to a gene; V was cut back by 5 bases and J by 7 bases. The CDR3 is 16 residues long. Written as DNA, the CDR3 is TGTGCCAGCAGTCCAAGTCCGTTCAGGGGGCGGAATGAGCAGTTCTTC. Translation: CASSPSPFRGRNEQFF.

The CDR3 DNA reads as TGCAGCGTTGAAGATGGGGTAGGGACTAGCGGTTCCTACGAGCAGTACTTC. Its translation is CSVEDGVGTSGSYEQYF. The chain joins TRBV29-1 to TRBJ2-5; 11 positions agree with TRBD2. The J call is uncertain, as TRBJ2-7 better fits the DNA end. There are 17 residues in the CDR3. Germline V lookup: CDR1 SQVTM, CDR2 ANQGSEA.

The sample holds a few counts of this clone. The V gene is TRBV5-4, the J gene TRBJ1-1; 7 positions agree with TRBD1. Germline CDR1 reads SGHNT; CDR2 reads YYREEE (reference sequence). This CDR3 spans 12 amino acids. J was trimmed by 11 bases and V by 1 base; bases with no gene match: 5. The CDR3: CASSLRGQRAFF. CDR3 bases: TGTGCCAGCAGCTTGCGGGGACAGCGGGCTTTCTTT.

The chain employs TRBV4-2 and TRBJ2-7; 9 nucleotides agree with TRBD2. CDR3 length equals 15 residues. V shed 1 base, J shed 2 bases, and the junction held 3 bases outside the gene matches. The germline gives CDR1 LGHNA, CDR2 YNFKEQ. The CDR3 nucleotides read TGTGCCAGCAGCCAAGGAGGCGGGGGGGCCTACGAGCAGTACTTC. Translating gives CASSQGGGGAYEQYF.

J is TRBJ1-1 and V is TRBV29-1; TRBD1 matches at 7 bases. There are 10 residues in the CDR3. V lost 7 bases, J lost 5 bases, and 1 base stayed unmatched. From germline, CDR1 is SQVTM and CDR2 ANQGSEA. The CDR3, as DNA: TGCAGCGGGGGACAGACTGAAGCTTTCTTT. This codes for CSGGQTEAFF.

CDR3 residues: CASNLQYRRVNSYGYTF. The CDR3 region has the DNA TGTGCCAGTAACCTTCAGTATAGGAGGGTCAACAGCTATGGCTACACCTTC. The chain is built from TRBV19 and TRBJ1-2; D unresolved. The germline CDR1 and CDR2 sequences are LNHDA and SQIVND (reference sequence). The CDR3 runs 17 residues. With 7 bases removed from V and 4 bases from J, the gap between germline ends came to 25 bases.

The chain has TRBV4-2 and TRBJ2-2, with 9 positions matching TRBD1. This CDR3 has 16 residues. The junction had 2 bases not matched to a gene; V was cut back by 0 bases and J by 3 bases. Germline V gene lookup returns CDR1 LGHNA and CDR2 YNFKEQ. Written as DNA, the CDR3 is TGTGCCAGCAGCCAAGAACAGGGGGCCCACACCGGGGAGCTGTTTTTT. It translates to CASSQEQGAHTGELFF.

The chain is built from TRBV30 and TRBJ1-2, with D possibly TRBD1 on 6 matching bases. The germline CDR1 and CDR2 sequences are GTSNPN and SVGIG (reference sequence). The CDR3 has 16 amino acids. Trimming left V 3 bases short and J 4 bases short, with 21 bases between. The CDR3: CAWRDPGQFGAYGYTF. In DNA form, the CDR3 reads TGTGCCTGGAGAGATCCCGGACAGTTCGGCGCCTATGGCTACACCTTC.

The chain recombines TRBV7-9 with TRBJ2-1; 10 nucleotides match TRBD1. This CDR3 has 15 residues. CDR1 SEHNR and CDR2 FQNEAQ come from the germline V gene (reference sequence). J lost 3 bases, V lost 5 bases, and 4 bases had no gene match. CDR3 region: CASSPGTGDYNEQFF. The CDR3 nucleotides are TGTGCCAGCAGCCCAGGGACAGGGGACTACAATGAGCAGTTCTTC.

This rearrangement joins TRBV20-1 to TRBJ1-1; D gene unclear. The CDR3 length is 11 residues. The germline CDR1 and CDR2 sequences are DFQATT and SNEGSKA (reference sequence). Trimming stripped 7 bases from V and 1 base from J, with 7 bases between. This CDR3 is CSVAGNTEAFF. The CDR3 nucleotides are TGCAGTGTCGCGGGGAACACTGAAGCTTTCTTT.

This sequence joins TRBV5-1 and TRBJ2-1; D ambiguous. The CDR3 runs 14 residues. V was cut by 2 bases and J by 5 bases, with 11 bases left in between. In germline, CDR1 is SGHRS, CDR2 YFSETQ. CDR3 region: CASSFDSENNEQFF. CDR3 DNA sequence: TGCGCCAGCAGCTTTGACTCCGAGAACAATGAGCAGTTCTTC.

The chain has TRBV4-1 and TRBJ2-4; TRBD2 might be the D (6 bases). The CDR3 loop spans 16 amino acids. Germline V gene lookup returns CDR1 MGHRA and CDR2 YSYEKL. V lost 3 bases and J 8 bases, leaving 20 bases between the germline ends. The CDR3 nucleotides are TGCGCCAGCAGCCAGGACGGGACTCCCTCAGGAGACATTCAGTACTTC. Translating gives CASSQDGTPSGDIQYF.

The chain links TRBV29-1 to TRBJ2-3; 10 bases align to TRBD1. CDR1 is SQVTM and CDR2 is ANQGSEA in the germline V gene. The V gene end was trimmed by 4 bases and the J gene end by 3 bases; junction bases not matched to a gene: 4. The CDR3 consists of 14 residues. The CDR3 spells CSVGTGGRTDTQYF. DNA of the CDR3: TGCAGCGTTGGGACAGGGGGTCGTACAGATACGCAGTATTTT.

The chain joins TRBV18 to TRBJ1-4, with 9 bases lining up with TRBD1. Germline V gives CDR1 KGHSH, CDR2 LQKENI. The ends lost 3 bases at V and 2 bases at J; junction bases unmatched: 7. This CDR3 spans 17 amino acids. CDR3 bases: TGTGCCAGCTCACCTCGGGACAGGGCGTGGACTAATGAAAAACTGTTTTTT. This gives the protein CASSPRDRAWTNEKLFF.

This rearrangement joins TRBV5-1 to TRBJ2-2; TRBD2 might be the D (6 bases). There are 16 residues in the CDR3. V lost 0 bases and J lost 4, with 13 bases in between. Germline values: CDR1 SGHRS, CDR2 YFSETQ. This CDR3 reads CASSLGLARGTGELFF. CDR3 DNA sequence: TGCGCCAGCAGCTTGGGGCTAGCGCGAGGCACCGGGGAGCTGTTTTTT.

V usage is TRBV6-1 and J usage is TRBJ2-7; maybe TRBD2 (6 bases). V lost 3 bases to trimming and J lost 3 bases, with 9 bases between them. CDR1 and CDR2 from the germline V gene are MNHNS and SASEGT. This CDR3 region has 13 residues. The CDR3 here is CASSDGGGYEQYF. CDR3 in DNA: TGTGCCAGCAGTGATGGGGGAGGCTACGAGCAGTACTTC.

This chain connects TRBV5-1 to TRBJ2-5; 7 bases match TRBD1. The CDR3 spans 13 residues. Trimming took 2 bases from V and 3 from J; bases not matched to a gene: 1. The V gene's germline CDR1 is SGHRS and CDR2 YFSETQ. DNA for the CDR3: TGCGCCAGCAGCTTCCAGGGGGAAGAGACCCAGTACTTC. Protein sequence: CASSFQGEETQYF.

The chain combines TRBV9 with TRBJ2-3; 10 nucleotides line up with TRBD2. This CDR3 has 16 amino acids. Germline CDR1 is SGDLS and CDR2 is YYNGEE. Trimming removed 4 bases from V and 2 bases from J; junction bases left unmatched: 7. The CDR3 is CASSFGLAVLTDTQYF. CDR3 nucleotides: TGTGCCAGCAGCTTCGGACTAGCGGTCCTCACAGATACGCAGTATTTT.

The chain couples TRBV5-4 to TRBJ2-1; D is unclear. The CDR3 has 15 residues. Germline V gives CDR1 SGHNT, CDR2 YYREEE (reference sequence). Trimming took 0 bases from V and 0 from J, leaving 7 bases between them. The CDR3 DNA follows: TGTGCCAGCAGCTTGGCGAGTAGCTCCTACAATGAGCAGTTCTTC. Translating it yields CASSLASSSYNEQFF.

V and J are TRBV7-3 and TRBJ2-2; TRBD1 agrees at 12 bases. V dropped 5 bases and J dropped 5; count of bases not matched to a gene: 3. This CDR3 has 15 amino acids. Germline lookup yields CDR1 SGHTA and CDR2 FQGTGA. The CDR3 sequence: CASSLGQGATGELFF. CDR3 bases: TGTGCCAGCAGCCTGGGACAGGGGGCGACCGGGGAGCTGTTTTTT.